The 27 T cell receptor beta chains reported below all come from one sample, sequenced in a study of tumor-infiltrating lymphocytes in primary liver carcinoma. The investigators made TCR beta cDNA from roughly 460 ng total RNA, using a constant-region primer. Libraries of TCR beta came from three nested multiplex PCR rounds with slightly modified ARM-PCR. Amplification in the first two PCR rounds was performed using TRBV1-TRBV30 forward primers and a C-beta reverse primer for 10 cycles each. TCRdb ran MiXCR on the multiplex PCR reads and lists one entry per CDR3 protein. The repertoire holds 200,000 or so distinct CDR3 sequences, with 65% as singletons. For blood RNA, unsorted whole blood served as the source, and germline DNA was extracted too. Sequencing input: peripheral blood. The receptors derive from an older woman with primary liver carcinoma and hepatitis B virus infection.

Comment on this clonotype: A much larger clone sits a single nucleotide away, making a read error possible. CDR3 region: CASSRGTGIPHHF. CDR3 coding DNA: TGCGCCAGCAGCCGGGGGACAGGGATCCCCCACCATTTT. V is TRBV4-2 and J is TRBJ1-5; TRBD1 matches 9 bases. The CDR3 is 13 residues long. From germline, CDR1 is LGHNA and CDR2 YNFKEQ.

A word on this clonotype: An end of the junction differs from the germline gene, which may be a read error. The rearrangement uses TRBV11-2 and TRBJ2-3, with D tentatively TRBD1 or TRBD2 (5 bases each). CDR1 is SGHAT and CDR2 is FQNNGV in the germline V gene. The CDR3 is made up of 16 amino acids. The CDR3 coding sequence is TGTGCCGGCAGCCGAGGGGTAGCGACTCACACAGATACGCAGTATTTT. Translated: CAGSRGVATHTDTQYF.

V and J are TRBV5-1 and TRBJ2-7; 8 nucleotides align to TRBD1. CDR3 length: 16 amino acids. Losses at the gene ends were 4 bases for V and 0 bases for J; bases not matched to a gene: 9. Germline-derived CDR1 and CDR2 are SGHRS and YFSETQ. The CDR3 region is CASSPAGGLISYEQYF. DNA of the CDR3: TGCGCCAGCAGCCCGGCAGGGGGCCTCATCTCCTACGAGCAGTACTTC.

Notes on this clonotype: Being one base from a much bigger clone, this may be a read error. J is TRBJ2-1 and V is TRBV6-1; tentative D call: TRBD1 (6 bases). Germline V lookup: CDR1 MNHNS, CDR2 SASEGT. CDR3 size: 15 residues. The CDR3 is CTSSVRDNSYNEQFF. CDR3 nucleotide sequence: TGTACCAGCAGTGTTCGGGACAACTCCTACAATGAGCAGTTCTTC.

Turning to this clonotype: A junction boundary mismatches the germline segment, possibly from a read error. The CDR3 reads CARSEEASGRTSAENIQYF. Here the CDR3 DNA reads TGTGCCAGAAGTGAAGAGGCAAGCGGGAGGACTAGTGCCGAAAACATTCAGTACTTC. This chain links TRBV6-1 with TRBJ2-4; 9 positions match TRBD2. CDR1 and CDR2 from the germline V gene are MNHNS and SASEGT. CDR3 length: 19 amino acids.

At least ten counts were recorded for this clonotype. The chain recombines TRBV7-9 with TRBJ2-1, with 15 bases identical to TRBD2. Looked up from germline, CDR1 is SEHNR and CDR2 is FQNEAQ (reference sequence). Trimming took 5 bases from V and 4 from J; bases not matched to a gene: 6. CDR3 length: 17 amino acids. The CDR3: CASSHGLAGGVYNEQFF. DNA for the CDR3: TGTGCCAGCAGCCACGGACTAGCGGGAGGGGTTTACAATGAGCAGTTCTTC.

The table lists this clonotype with a few counts. At one end the junction does not follow the germline gene, possibly because of a read error. The chain couples TRBV5-1 to TRBJ1-1, with D unresolved. CDR1 is SGHRS and CDR2 is YFSETQ in the germline V gene. There are 14 residues in the CDR3. This CDR3 reads CASSLGQPHTEAFF. CDR3 DNA sequence: TGCGCCAGCAGCTTGGGGCAGCCTCACACTGAAGCCTTCTTT. The entire variable domain, with the rest obtained from reference TRBV5-1 and TRBJ1-1, is as follows: KAGVTQTPRYLIKTRGQQVTLSCSPISGHRSVSWYQQTPGQGLQFLFEYFSETQRNKGNFPGRFSGRQFSNSRSEMNVSTLELGDSALYLCASSLGQPHTEAFFGQGTRLTVV.

As concerns this clonotype: The junction departs from the called germline gene at one end, perhaps through a read error. J is TRBJ1-1 and V is TRBV12-3 or TRBV12-4; possibly TRBD1 for D (5 bases). The CDR3 extends over 15 amino acids. The CDR3 DNA reads as TGTACCAGCCGTATGGGGACGGAGAGGAACGCTGAAGCTTTCTTT. Protein product: CTSRMGTERNAEAFF.

The J gene is TRBJ1-2, the V gene TRBV7-9, with a possible D match to TRBD1 (5 bases). The CDR3 sequence is 13 residues long. Trimming removed 4 bases from V and 7 bases from J, with 13 bases in between. Germline values: CDR1 SEHNR, CDR2 FQNEAQ (reference sequence). The CDR3 DNA reads as TGTGCCAGCAGCTATGCAGGGTTCGGTGGCTACACCTTC. Protein sequence: CASSYAGFGGYTF.

This chain joins TRBV5-1 and TRBJ2-1; 13 bases map to TRBD2. The J segment lost 4 bases and the V segment lost 4 bases, leaving 5 bases of the junction unmatched. Germline lookup yields CDR1 SGHRS and CDR2 YFSETQ. The CDR3 extends over 16 amino acids. The CDR3 loop reads CASSPGTSGNYNEQFF. The CDR3 DNA follows: TGCGCCAGCAGCCCGGGGACTAGCGGGAATTACAATGAGCAGTTCTTC.

As for this clonotype: A much larger clone lies one base from this, so it may be a read error. The gene calls are TRBV6-1 and TRBJ1-2; D is perhaps TRBD1 (6 bases). V was cut by 2 bases and J by 4 bases, with 14 bases left in between. Germline loops: CDR1 MNHNS, CDR2 SASEGT. There are 15 residues in the CDR3. The CDR3 DNA sequence: TGTGCCAGCAGTGAATTCGGGACATGGATCTATGGCTACACCTTC. Translating it yields CASSEFGTWIYGYTF.

Worth noting for this clonotype: Being one base from a much bigger clone, this may be a read error. The chain has TRBV6-5 and TRBJ1-3; D call uncertain. This CDR3 spans 15 amino acids. Looked up from germline, CDR1 is MNHEY and CDR2 is SVGAGI. V was shortened by 2 bases and J by 0 bases, with 8 bases between the two germline ends. The CDR3 DNA reads as TGTGCCAGCAGTTACAGTTACGTCTCTGGAAACACCATATATTTT. The encoded protein is CASSYSYVSGNTIYF.

V usage is TRBV28 and J usage is TRBJ2-4; D unclear. The CDR3 has 14 amino acids. Deletions cut 0 bases from V and 5 bases from J, with 8 bases between. The germline V gene has CDR1 MDHEN and CDR2 SYDVKM. CDR3 DNA sequence: TGTGCCAGCAGTTTATGGTCGGGCCAAAACATTCAGTACTTC. It codes for CASSLWSGQNIQYF.

This clonotype was detected only a few times. CDR3: CASSQGSPVGSSPLHF. The CDR3 nucleotides read TGTGCCAGCAGCCAAGGGTCTCCGGTTGGGAGTTCACCCCTCCACTTT. The chain recombines TRBV28 with TRBJ1-6; no clear D. Per the germline V gene, CDR1 is MDHEN and CDR2 is SYDVKM. V dropped 6 bases and J dropped 9 bases, with 21 bases sitting between them. This CDR3 spans 16 amino acids.

This clonotype was detected once. Its ends do not fully match the called genes, so a read error is possible. This rearrangement joins TRBV11-2 to TRBJ2-1, with 11 nucleotides matching TRBD2. Per germline, CDR1 SGHAT and CDR2 FQNNGV. The CDR3 covers 17 residues. The CDR3 spells CASSFLLTSGSHNEQFF. The CDR3 coding sequence is TGTGCCAGTAGCTTCCTGCTAACTAGCGGGAGCCACAATGAGCAGTTCTTC. Looking up the rest from reference TRBV11-2 and TRBJ2-1 gives the full variable domain: EAGVAQSPRYKIIEKRQSVAFWCNPISGHATLYWYQQILGQGPKLLIQFQNNGVVDDSQLPKDRFSAERLKGVDSTLKIQPAKLEDSAVYLCASSFLLTSGSHNEQFFGPGTRLTVL.

This clonotype was recorded at least ten times. The CDR3 here is CASSSRAGNTEAFF. CDR3 DNA: TGTGCCAGCAGTTCGAGGGCTGGGAACACTGAAGCTTTCTTT. The rearrangement links TRBV12-3 or TRBV12-4 to TRBJ1-1; D is unresolved. The CDR3 runs to 14 residues. V was shortened by 4 bases and J by 1 base, with 10 bases between the two germline ends.

The chain combines TRBV28 with TRBJ2-4; D is ambiguous. This CDR3 has 14 amino acids. The V end lost 1 base, the J end lost 2 bases, and 6 bases lay between the germline ends. Germline CDR1 and CDR2: MDHEN and SYDVKM. The CDR3 nucleotides are TGTGCCAGCAGTTTATTCGCGACCAAAAACATTCAGTACTTC. Translated, it gives CASSLFATKNIQYF.

Regarding this clonotype: Just one base apart from a much larger clone, this may be a read error. Likely a read error: the CDR3 ends without its conserved phenylalanine or tryptophan. J is TRBJ2-1 and V is TRBV10-1; D gene uncertain. The CDR3 spans 15 residues. Trimming shortened V by 6 bases and J by 4 bases, and 16 bases separated the two germline ends. Germline CDR1 and CDR2: WNHNN and SYGVQD (reference sequence). This CDR3 reads CASRVGRNFYNEQFI. The CDR3 DNA sequence: TGCGCCAGCAGGGTCGGGCGGAACTTTTACAATGAGCAGTTCATC.

Ten or more counts support this clonotype. A junction boundary mismatches the germline segment, possibly from a read error. The chain joins TRBV6-5 to TRBJ1-1; TRBD1 is a possible D gene (6 bases). The germline gives CDR1 MNHEY, CDR2 SVGAGI. The CDR3 is 14 residues long. The CDR3 sequence: CASNDAGVKTEAFF. CDR3 nucleotides: TGTGCCAGCAACGACGCAGGGGTGAAAACTGAAGCTTTCTTT.

The rearrangement uses TRBV28 and TRBJ1-1, with D possibly being TRBD1 (6 bases). The germline V gene has CDR1 MDHEN and CDR2 SYDVKM. CDR3 length: 12 residues. Trimming took 5 bases from V and 12 from J, leaving 16 bases between them. The CDR3 loop is CASSPMTGLTFF. CDR3 in DNA: TGTGCCAGCAGTCCAATGACAGGTTTGACTTTCTTT.

Remarks on this clonotype: A read error may explain this, as a much larger clone is one base away. The chain is built from TRBV4-1 and TRBJ2-1; D assignment may be TRBD1 or TRBD2 (5 bases each). This CDR3 region has 12 residues. Germline loops: CDR1 MGHRA, CDR2 YSYEKL. CDR3 bases: TGCACCAGCAGCCAAGAGAAGGGGAGAAAGTTCTTC. This codes for CTSSQEKGRKFF.

This clonotype has just a few counts. The V gene is TRBV28, the J gene TRBJ2-5, with 10 bases lining up with TRBD2. The CDR3 has 14 residues. Germline CDR1 is MDHEN and CDR2 is SYDVKM. The ends lost 5 bases at V and 4 bases at J; junction bases unmatched: 4. This chain's CDR3 is CASSPSGSRETQYF. The CDR3, as DNA: TGTGCCAGCAGTCCTAGCGGGAGTCGAGAGACCCAGTACTTC.

The J gene is TRBJ2-3, the V gene TRBV11-3; D gene uncertain. V shed 10 bases and J shed 4 bases, with 21 bases lying between them. The CDR3 runs to 15 residues. Germline V gene lookup returns CDR1 SGHNT and CDR2 YENEEA. In DNA, the CDR3 is TGTGCCAACAGTCCGCTTAGAGTGAGCCCAGATACGCAGTATTTT. Translated, it gives CANSPLRVSPDTQYF.

Worth noting for this clonotype: The CDR3 end shows no conserved phenylalanine or tryptophan, and so a read error is likely. J is TRBJ1-3 and V is TRBV28; D is unresolved. This CDR3 spans 12 amino acids. Trimming removed 2 bases at V and 7 bases at J, with 6 bases between. Germline V gives CDR1 MDHEN, CDR2 SYDVKM. CDR3: CASSLKPNTIYY. CDR3 bases: TGTGCCAGCAGTTTAAAACCGAACACCATATATTAT.

The chain recombines TRBV7-9 with TRBJ2-3, with 7 nucleotides matching TRBD2. The CDR3 contains 17 residues. CDR1 is SEHNR, CDR2 FQNEAQ, per germline (reference sequence). Losses at the gene ends were 2 bases for V and 2 bases for J; bases not matched to a gene: 10. CDR3 in amino acids: CASSLQGSSGLTDTQYF. DNA for the CDR3: TGTGCCAGCAGCTTACAAGGGTCTAGCGGCCTCACAGATACGCAGTATTTT. The variable domain in full, completed from reference TRBV7-9 and TRBJ2-3, reads DTGVSQNPRHKITKRGQNVTFRCDPISEHNRLYWYRQTLGQGPEFLTYFQNEAQLEKSRLLSDRFSAERPKGSFSTLEIQRTEQGDSAMYLCASSLQGSSGLTDTQYFGPGTRLTVL.

V gene TRBV21-1 combines with J gene TRBJ1-2; TRBD1 is the table's D call and was not checked against the DNA. TRBV21-1 is given as a pseudogene. This CDR3 comprises 17 residues. The CDR3 nucleotides read TGTGCCAGCAGCAAGGGGTTCCGGGGGAATGGGAACTATGGCTACACCTTC. This codes for CASSKGFRGNGNYGYTF.

This chain uses TRBV28 with TRBJ1-1; perhaps TRBD1 as D (5 bases). The CDR3 consists of 12 residues. In germline, CDR1 is MDHEN, CDR2 SYDVKM. Trimming left V 3 bases short and J 9 bases short, with 11 bases between. CDR3 in DNA: TGTGCCAGCAGTTTCAGGGAACTTAAAGCTTTCTTT. It translates to CASSFRELKAFF.